This T cell receptor (beta chain) was identified during a study of blood T cell repertoires in COVID-19. The protocol was immunoSEQ multiplex PCR, while the TCRdb copy is restricted to in-frame clones and leaves out a portion. The sample holds around 220,000 clones, around 85% seen once. V lost 5 bases and J lost 8, with 9 bases in between. The germline gives CDR1 GTSNPN, CDR2 SVGIG (reference sequence). This CDR3 has 10 residues. The chain is built from TRBV30 and TRBJ1-2; D gene unclear. The sequenced material came from peripheral blood. The receptor's source is a woman aged 45 to 65 with acute or convalescent COVID-19. CDR3 bases: TGTGCCTGGCTAGGCGCGGGCTACACCTTC. Amino acids: CAWLGAGYTF.